Below, 28 T cell receptor beta chains from the same sample are listed, as sequenced in a study of beta chain features in type 1 diabetes. The entirety of the isolated RNA underwent reverse transcription, so expressed TCRB transcripts were sequenced. Measured with immunoSEQ multiplex PCR; TCRdb has only the in-frame clones, and not every one. The sample comprises some 160,000 clones, around 8.6% of which are singletons, and approximately 0.56% rests with the top ten. Study-level findings and limits: The study found moderately but significantly shorter TCRB CDR3s in all four CD4+ subsets of Type 1 diabetes patients.

For these TCRs, the target antigens are not known. Sequencing input: central memory CD4+ T cells from blood. All receptors come from a woman aged 18-29 years with type 1 diabetes.

A few counts support this clone. The chain combines TRBV28 with TRBJ2-6, with TRBD2 identical over 7 bases. V shed 10 bases and J 2 bases; nucleotides not matched to a gene: 5. Germline V gene lookup returns CDR1 MDHEN and CDR2 SYDVKM. This CDR3 region has 14 residues. CDR3 in amino acids: CATRGGAGANVLTF. CDR3 DNA: TGTGCCACCCGCGGGGGAGCTGGGGCCAACGTCCTGACTTTC.

This clone was seen only a few times. The chain is built from TRBV7-3 and TRBJ2-1; TRBD2 agrees at 11 bases. Trimming at V came to 4 bases and at J to 4 bases, leaving 6 bases not matched to a gene. CDR1 and CDR2 from the germline V gene are SGHTA and FQGTGA. The CDR3 totals 16 residues. CDR3 DNA sequence: TGTGCCAGCAGCTCCGGACTAGCGGGCCAATACAATGAGCAGTTCTTC. Translated, it gives CASSSGLAGQYNEQFF. Combining the CDR3 with reference TRBV7-3 and TRBJ2-1 gives the whole variable domain GAGVSQTPSNKVTEKGKYVELRCDPISGHTALYWYRQSLGQGPEFLIYFQGTGAADDSGLPNDRFFAVRPEGSVSTLKIQRTERGDSAVYLCASSSGLAGQYNEQFFGPGTRLTVL.

In its sample, this clone was seen a few times. V and J are TRBV11-2 and TRBJ2-1; 10 bases line up with TRBD2. The CDR3 has 16 amino acids. V lost 5 bases, J lost 5 bases, and 9 bases stayed unmatched. The germline gives CDR1 SGHAT, CDR2 FQNNGV. The CDR3 here is CASSTTSGRGDNEQFF. CDR3 nucleotide sequence: TGTGCCAGCAGCACGACAAGCGGGAGGGGAGACAATGAGCAGTTCTTC.

This clone was counted only a few times. This chain joins TRBV7-9 and TRBJ2-7; D is perhaps TRBD2 (6 bases). Germline values: CDR1 SEHNR, CDR2 FQNEAQ (reference sequence). This CDR3 is built from 17 residues. Trimming cost V 2 bases and J 0 bases, with 17 bases left between them. This chain's CDR3 is CASSLRGAGSGSYEQYF. DNA for the CDR3: TGTGCCAGCAGCTTACGAGGGGCGGGAAGTGGCTCCTACGAGCAGTACTTC.

As regards this clone: This may be a read error: a much more frequent sequence differs by one nucleotide. V usage is TRBV4-2 and J usage is TRBJ2-5; 9 positions agree with TRBD2. Germline V gene sequence: CDR1 LGHNA, CDR2 YNFKEQ. The CDR3 covers 16 residues. Trimming took 1 base from V and 5 from J; bases not matched to a gene: 8. CDR3 sequence: CASSQGLRGGHETQYF. In DNA, the CDR3 is TGTGCCAGCAGCCAAGGACTGCGGGGGGGCCATGAGACCCAGTACTTC.

This clone was seen more than once but under ten times. Other DNA sequences in the same sample also yield this CDR3. V is TRBV27 and J is TRBJ2-7; 8 bases are shared with TRBD1. The V gene's germline CDR1 is MNHEY and CDR2 SMNVEV (reference sequence). Trimming removed 5 bases from V and 1 base from J; junction bases left unmatched: 4. CDR3 length: 14 amino acids. CDR3 residues: CASSPDRVSYEQYF. The CDR3 DNA sequence: TGTGCCAGCAGTCCGGACAGGGTGTCCTACGAGCAGTACTTC.

This chain links TRBV19 with TRBJ2-3, with TRBD2 matching over 10 bases. Germline trimming cut 3 bases from V and 6 bases from J; bases unmatched to any gene: 6. Germline CDR1 is LNHDA and CDR2 is SQIVND (reference sequence). This CDR3 is 15 amino acids long. CDR3 DNA: TGTGCCAGTAGTATCGCGCTAGCGGGAGACGATACGCAGTATTTT. Its translation: CASSIALAGDDTQYF.

This clone was seen more than once but under ten times. This chain joins TRBV25-1 and TRBJ1-1; tentative D call: TRBD1 (6 bases). V was trimmed by 7 bases and J by 4 bases, leaving 13 bases between them. From germline, CDR1 is MGHDK and CDR2 SYGVNS. The length of the CDR3 is 13 residues. Here the CDR3 DNA reads TGTGCCAGCACGGTGAGGGGGGGCACTGAAGCTTTCTTT. Residues: CASTVRGGTEAFF.

This clone has only a few counts. This rearrangement joins TRBV9 to TRBJ2-3, with TRBD2 matching 13 bases. Trimming at V came to 2 bases and at J to 6 bases, leaving 6 bases not matched to a gene. CDR3 length: 16 residues. The V gene's germline CDR1 is SGDLS and CDR2 YYNGEE. The CDR3, as DNA: TGTGCCAGCAGCGTGTTGGGACTAGCGGGATTCGATACGCAGTATTTT. It encodes CASSVLGLAGFDTQYF.

This chain joins TRBV5-1 and TRBJ2-1; D may be TRBD2 (5 bases). The CDR3 sequence is 13 residues long. Germline loops: CDR1 SGHRS, CDR2 YFSETQ. Trimming took 2 bases from V and 7 from J, leaving 10 bases between them. The DNA of the CDR3 is TGCGCCAGCAGCTTACCAACTAGTAATGAGCAGTTCTTC. Translating it yields CASSLPTSNEQFF. The complete variable domain, with remaining parts taken from reference TRBV5-1 and TRBJ2-1, reads KAGVTQTPRYLIKTRGQQVTLSCSPISGHRSVSWYQQTPGQGLQFLFEYFSETQRNKGNFPGRFSGRQFSNSRSEMNVSTLELGDSALYLCASSLPTSNEQFFGPGTRLTVL.

CDR3 DNA sequence: TGTGCCAGCAGTCGACAGGGGGCAGGGTCACCCCTCCACTTT. This sequence encodes CASSRQGAGSPLHF. The V and J genes are TRBV27 and TRBJ1-6, with 10 bases identical to TRBD1. V shed 5 bases, J shed 10 bases, and the junction held 5 bases outside the gene matches. Germline CDR1 and CDR2: MNHEY and SMNVEV (reference sequence). The CDR3 consists of 14 residues.

The CDR3 sequence: CASSISGLAKNIQYF. Written as DNA, the CDR3 is TGTGCCAGCAGCATATCAGGGTTAGCCAAAAACATTCAGTACTTC. The chain carries TRBV14 and TRBJ2-4, with D tentatively TRBD1 (5 bases). The germline V gene encodes CDR1 SGHDN and CDR2 FVKESK. Trimming shortened V by 5 bases and J by 0 bases, and 11 bases separated the two germline ends. The CDR3 runs to 15 residues.

This clone was counted between two and nine times. This chain joins TRBV6-5 and TRBJ2-7, with 7 bases fitting TRBD1. Looked up from germline, CDR1 is MNHEY and CDR2 is SVGAGI. V shed 5 bases and J 2 bases; nucleotides not matched to a gene: 0. The CDR3 consists of 12 residues. This CDR3 is CASSGTAYEQYF. The DNA of the CDR3 is TGTGCCAGCAGTGGGACAGCCTACGAGCAGTACTTC.

This chain connects TRBV18 to TRBJ2-7, with TRBD1 as a possible D gene (6 bases). V lost 3 bases and J 0 bases, leaving 9 bases between the germline ends. Per the germline V gene, CDR1 is KGHSH and CDR2 is LQKENI. This CDR3 is built from 14 residues. CDR3 sequence: CASSPYRDSYEQYF. The DNA of the CDR3 is TGTGCCAGCTCACCTTACAGGGACTCCTACGAGCAGTACTTC.

The chain carries TRBV5-4 and TRBJ1-2; maybe TRBD1 (6 bases). The V and J ends lost 3 bases and 7 bases respectively, with 19 bases between them. This CDR3 region has 15 residues. Germline values: CDR1 SGHNT, CDR2 YYREEE (reference sequence). The CDR3 nucleotides read TGTGCCAGCAGCTCGGAACAGGGCGGTCTTCTTGGCTACACCTTC. Its protein product is CASSSEQGGLLGYTF.

This clone was detected only a few times. The V and J genes are TRBV25-1 and TRBJ2-7; 11 bases line up with TRBD2. In germline, CDR1 is MGHDK, CDR2 SYGVNS. The V gene end was trimmed by 2 bases and the J gene end by 7 bases; junction bases not matched to a gene: 7. CDR3 length: 15 residues. The CDR3 protein is CASSELLAGAVEQYF. The CDR3 nucleotides read TGTGCCAGCAGTGAACTACTAGCGGGAGCGGTTGAGCAGTACTTC.

With respect to this clone: Distinct nucleotide sequences in the sample also encode this CDR3. V gene TRBV5-1 combines with J gene TRBJ2-3; 11 nucleotides agree with TRBD2. This CDR3 region has 14 residues. J lost 5 bases, V lost 3 bases, and 2 bases had no gene match. Germline lookup yields CDR1 SGHRS and CDR2 YFSETQ. CDR3 residues: CASSSTSGGDTQYF. The CDR3 DNA reads TGCGCCAGCAGCTCTACTAGCGGGGGAGATACGCAGTATTTT.

This clone was observed a few times. This chain connects TRBV7-2 to TRBJ2-7; a weak D match, TRBD1 (5 bases). The CDR3 contains 13 residues. Germline V gene data show CDR1 as SGHTA and CDR2 as FQGNSA. V was shortened by 3 bases and J by 5 bases, with 11 bases between the two germline ends. Written as DNA, the CDR3 is TGTGCCAGCAGCTTCAGGGTTACCGACGAGCAGTACTTC. Translated, it gives CASSFRVTDEQYF.

This clone was seen a handful of times. This sequence joins TRBV7-8 and TRBJ2-5; no firm D call. V was shortened by 5 bases and J by 5 bases, with 6 bases between the two germline ends. Germline loops: CDR1 SGHVS, CDR2 FQNEAQ. CDR3 length: 11 amino acids. As DNA, the CDR3 is TGTGCCAGCAGCACACATGAGACCCAGTACTTC. This encodes CASSTHETQYF.

This rearrangement joins TRBV28 to TRBJ1-2; a possible D gene is TRBD1 (5 bases). The CDR3 sequence is 16 residues long. Germline CDR1 MDHEN, CDR2 SYDVKM. V was shortened by 2 bases and J by 0 bases, with 13 bases between the two germline ends. The CDR3 loop is CASSLIGVVTNYGYTF. CDR3 coding DNA: TGTGCCAGCAGTTTAATAGGGGTCGTTACTAACTATGGCTACACCTTC.

The rearrangement links TRBV7-2 to TRBJ1-1, with unresolved D. V was pared by 2 bases and J by 2 bases, with 9 bases between. The CDR3 spans 14 residues. The germline gives CDR1 SGHTA, CDR2 FQGNSA. This CDR3 reads CASSLYSSNTEAFF. CDR3 nucleotide sequence: TGTGCCAGCAGCTTATACAGCAGTAACACTGAAGCTTTCTTT. Full variable domain (outside the CDR3, taken from reference TRBV7-2 and TRBJ1-1): GAGVSQSPSNKVTEKGKDVELRCDPISGHTALYWYRQSLGQGLEFLIYFQGNSAPDKSGLPSDRFSAERTGGSVSTLTIQRTQQEDSAVYLCASSLYSSNTEAFFGQGTRLTVV.

In this sample, this clone turned up a few times. The chain joins TRBV12-2 to TRBJ2-3; TRBD1 reflects the table's D call only, with no check against the DNA. TRBV12-2 is listed as a pseudogene. The CDR3 has 13 residues. CDR3 region: CASRPRCGDTQYF. For the CDR3, the DNA is TGTGCAAGTCGCCCCAGGTGTGGAGATACGCAGTATTTT.

This clone came up a few times. The V call is TRBV29-1, the J call TRBJ2-5; 10 bases fit TRBD2. The CDR3 spans 14 residues. Trimming removed 6 bases from V and 4 bases from J; junction bases left unmatched: 8. The V gene's germline CDR1 is SQVTM and CDR2 ANQGSEA. Here the CDR3 DNA reads TGCAGCGTCTCTGTAGCGGGGGGCCGAGAGACCCAGTACTTC. It yields the protein CSVSVAGGRETQYF.

The chain couples TRBV19 to TRBJ2-3, with D possibly TRBD2 on 6 matching bases. This CDR3 contains 14 residues. V was shortened by 5 bases and J by 9 bases, with 18 bases between the two germline ends. Germline lookup yields CDR1 LNHDA and CDR2 SQIVND (reference sequence). The CDR3 loop is CASSGGGQGGTQYF. CDR3 DNA: TGTGCCAGTAGTGGGGGAGGCCAGGGAGGCACGCAGTATTTT.

CDR3 amino acids: CASRNSGTGSPLHF. In nucleotides, the CDR3 is TGTGCCAGTAGAAATTCCGGGACAGGCTCACCCCTCCACTTT. The chain recombines TRBV19 with TRBJ1-6; 8 bases map to TRBD1. Germline V gene sequence: CDR1 LNHDA, CDR2 SQIVND (reference sequence). J lost 10 bases, V lost 6 bases, and 8 bases had no gene match. CDR3 size: 14 residues.

The chain carries TRBV10-3 and TRBJ1-6; perhaps TRBD1 as D (5 bases). Trimming cost V 3 bases and J 7 bases, with 13 bases left between them. The germline V gene encodes CDR1 ENHRY and CDR2 SYGVKD. The CDR3 is made up of 15 amino acids. DNA of the CDR3: TGTGCCATCAGTGAAACGGGAGAGGGGAATTCACCCCTCCACTTT. Translation gives CAISETGEGNSPLHF.

This chain uses TRBV5-6 with TRBJ1-2; unclear D gene. There are 13 residues in the CDR3. With 6 bases removed from V and 8 bases from J, the gap between germline ends came to 17 bases. Looked up from germline, CDR1 is SGHDT and CDR2 is YYEEEE. In DNA, the CDR3 is TGTGCCAGCACTCAGCGCATTCGGCACGGCTACACCTTC. As protein: CASTQRIRHGYTF. The variable domain in full, with the rest retrieved from reference TRBV5-6 and TRBJ1-2, is DAGVTQSPTHLIKTRGQQVTLRCSPKSGHDTVSWYQQALGQGPQFIFQYYEEEERQRGNFPDRFSGHQFPNYSSELNVNALLLGDSALYLCASTQRIRHGYTFGSGTRLTVV.

A few counts support this clone. The V gene is TRBV2, the J gene TRBJ2-7, with D possibly matching TRBD2 (5 bases). The CDR3 loop spans 15 amino acids. V gave up 5 bases and J gave up 0 bases, with 14 bases separating them. The germline V gene has CDR1 SNHLY and CDR2 FYNNEI. In DNA form, the CDR3 reads TGTGCCAGCAGTTTGGGCGGGCTAGCCTCCTACGAGCAGTACTTC. Its protein product is CASSLGGLASYEQYF.